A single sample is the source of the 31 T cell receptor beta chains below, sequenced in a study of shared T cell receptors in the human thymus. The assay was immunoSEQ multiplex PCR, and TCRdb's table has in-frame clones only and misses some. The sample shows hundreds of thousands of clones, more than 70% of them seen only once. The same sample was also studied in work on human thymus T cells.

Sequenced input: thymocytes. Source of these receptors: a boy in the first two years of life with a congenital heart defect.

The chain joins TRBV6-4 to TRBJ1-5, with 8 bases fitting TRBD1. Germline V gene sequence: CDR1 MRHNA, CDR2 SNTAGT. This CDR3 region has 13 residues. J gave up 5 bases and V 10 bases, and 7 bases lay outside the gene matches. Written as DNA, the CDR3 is TGTGCCACACAATACAGGGGGGATCAGCCCCAGCATTTT. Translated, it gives CATQYRGDQPQHF.

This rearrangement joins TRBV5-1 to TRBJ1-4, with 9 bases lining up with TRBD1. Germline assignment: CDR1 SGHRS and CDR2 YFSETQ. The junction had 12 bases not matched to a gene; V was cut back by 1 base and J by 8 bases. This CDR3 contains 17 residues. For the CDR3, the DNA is TGCGCCAGCAGCTTGCACCGACAACAGGGGGCACGGGAAAAACTGTTTTTT. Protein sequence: CASSLHRQQGAREKLFF.

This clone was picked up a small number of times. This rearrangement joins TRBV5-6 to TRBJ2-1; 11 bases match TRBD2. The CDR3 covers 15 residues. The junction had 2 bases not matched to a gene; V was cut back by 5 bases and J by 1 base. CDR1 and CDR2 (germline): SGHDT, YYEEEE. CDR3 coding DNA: TGTGCCAGCAGACTAGCGGGAGAGTCCTACAATGAGCAGTTCTTC. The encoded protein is CASRLAGESYNEQFF. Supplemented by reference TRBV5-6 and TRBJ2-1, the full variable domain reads DAGVTQSPTHLIKTRGQQVTLRCSPKSGHDTVSWYQQALGQGPQFIFQYYEEEERQRGNFPDRFSGHQFPNYSSELNVNALLLGDSALYLCASRLAGESYNEQFFGPGTRLTVL.

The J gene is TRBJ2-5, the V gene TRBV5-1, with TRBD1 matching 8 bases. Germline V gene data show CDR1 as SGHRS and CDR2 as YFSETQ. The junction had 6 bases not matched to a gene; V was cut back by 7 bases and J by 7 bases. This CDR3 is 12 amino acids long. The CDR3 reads CASSGTGGTQYF. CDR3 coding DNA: TGCGCCAGCTCTGGGACAGGTGGGACCCAGTACTTC.

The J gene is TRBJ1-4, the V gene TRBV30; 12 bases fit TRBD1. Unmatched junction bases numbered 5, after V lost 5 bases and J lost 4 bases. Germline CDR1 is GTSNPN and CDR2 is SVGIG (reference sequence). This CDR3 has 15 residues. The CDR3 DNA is TGTGCCTGGGGGGACAGGGGGCTTCTTAATGAAAAACTGTTTTTT. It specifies CAWGDRGLLNEKLFF.

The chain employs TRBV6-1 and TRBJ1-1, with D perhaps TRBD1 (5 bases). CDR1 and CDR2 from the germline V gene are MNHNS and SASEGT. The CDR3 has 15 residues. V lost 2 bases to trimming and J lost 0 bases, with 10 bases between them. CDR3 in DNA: TGTGCCAGCAGTGAATGGGGCGGTATGAACACTGAAGCTTTCTTT. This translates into CASSEWGGMNTEAFF.

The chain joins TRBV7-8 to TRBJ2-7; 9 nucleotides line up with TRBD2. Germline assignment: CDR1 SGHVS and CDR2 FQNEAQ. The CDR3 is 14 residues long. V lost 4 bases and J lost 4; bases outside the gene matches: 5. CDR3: CASSSISGRYEQYF. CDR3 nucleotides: TGTGCCAGCAGCTCGATCAGCGGGAGGTACGAGCAGTACTTC.

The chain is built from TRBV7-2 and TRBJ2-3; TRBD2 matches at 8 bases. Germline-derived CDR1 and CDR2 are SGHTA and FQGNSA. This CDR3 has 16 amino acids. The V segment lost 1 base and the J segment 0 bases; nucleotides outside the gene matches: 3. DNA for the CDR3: TGTGCCAGCAGCTTAGTTACGGGAGGGAGCACAGATACGCAGTATTTT. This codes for CASSLVTGGSTDTQYF.

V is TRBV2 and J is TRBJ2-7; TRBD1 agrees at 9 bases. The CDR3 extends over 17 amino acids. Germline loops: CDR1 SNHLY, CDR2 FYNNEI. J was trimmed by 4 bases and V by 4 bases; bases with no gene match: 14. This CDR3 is CASSATPRDREKYEQYF. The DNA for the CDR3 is TGTGCCAGCAGTGCCACACCTCGGGACAGGGAGAAATACGAGCAGTACTTC.

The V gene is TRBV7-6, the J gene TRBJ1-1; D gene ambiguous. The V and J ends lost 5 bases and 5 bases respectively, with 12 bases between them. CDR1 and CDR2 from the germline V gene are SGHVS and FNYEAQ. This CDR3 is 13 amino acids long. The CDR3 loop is CASSLRGETEAFF. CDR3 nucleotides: TGTGCCAGCAGCCTCCGTGGGGAGACTGAAGCTTTCTTT.

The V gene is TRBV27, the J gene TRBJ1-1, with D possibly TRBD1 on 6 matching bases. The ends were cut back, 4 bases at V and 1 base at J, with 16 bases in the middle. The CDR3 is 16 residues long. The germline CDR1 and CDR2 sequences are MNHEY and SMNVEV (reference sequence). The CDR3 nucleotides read TGTGCCAGCAGTTCATTCCCCAGGGGACCGAACACTGAAGCTTTCTTT. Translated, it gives CASSSFPRGPNTEAFF.

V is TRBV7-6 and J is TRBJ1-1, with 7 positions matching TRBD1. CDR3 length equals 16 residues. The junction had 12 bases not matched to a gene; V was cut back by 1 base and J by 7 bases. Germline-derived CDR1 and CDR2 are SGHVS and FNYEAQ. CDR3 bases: TGTGCCAGCAGCTTAGTACCCCGGGACAGAAGGCTTGAAGCTTTCTTT. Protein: CASSLVPRDRRLEAFF.

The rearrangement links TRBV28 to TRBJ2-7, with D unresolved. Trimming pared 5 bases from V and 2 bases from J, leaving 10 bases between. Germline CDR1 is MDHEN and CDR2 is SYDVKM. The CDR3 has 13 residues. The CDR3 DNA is TGTGCCAGCAGTCCATTACAGACCTACGAGCAGTACTTC. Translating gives CASSPLQTYEQYF.

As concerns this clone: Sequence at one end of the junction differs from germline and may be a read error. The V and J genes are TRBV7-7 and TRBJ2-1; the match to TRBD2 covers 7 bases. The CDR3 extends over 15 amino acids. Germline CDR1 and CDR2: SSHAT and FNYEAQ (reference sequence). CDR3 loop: CASSFSGAPYNEQFF. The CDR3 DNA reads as TGTGCTAGCAGCTTCAGCGGGGCCCCCTACAATGAGCAGTTCTTC. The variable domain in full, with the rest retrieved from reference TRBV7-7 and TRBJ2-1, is GAGVSQSPRYKVTKRGQDVTLRCDPISSHATLYWYQQALGQGPEFLTYFNYEAQPDKSGLPSDRFSAERPEGSISTLTIQRTEQRDSAMYRCASSFSGAPYNEQFFGPGTRLTVL.

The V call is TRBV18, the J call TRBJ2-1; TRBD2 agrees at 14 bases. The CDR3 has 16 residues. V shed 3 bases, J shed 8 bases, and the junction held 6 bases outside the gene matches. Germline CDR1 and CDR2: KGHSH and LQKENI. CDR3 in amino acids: CASSPRLAGGLDEQFF. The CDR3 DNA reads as TGTGCCAGCTCACCCAGACTAGCGGGGGGGCTGGATGAGCAGTTCTTC.

The CDR3 DNA reads TGTGCCAGCAGTCAAAGGAACTTAGACAGGTCCACTGAAGCTTTCTTT. The encoded protein is CASSQRNLDRSTEAFF. This chain joins TRBV2 and TRBJ1-1, with D maybe TRBD1 (6 bases). V was pared by 5 bases and J by 4 bases, with 20 bases between. CDR3 length: 16 residues. The germline V gene encodes CDR1 SNHLY and CDR2 FYNNEI. The whole variable domain, remainder taken from reference TRBV2 and TRBJ1-1, is EPEVTQTPSHQVTQMGQEVILRCVPISNHLYFYWYRQILGQKVEFLVSFYNNEISEKSEIFDDQFSVERPDGSNFTLKIRSTKLEDSAMYFCASSQRNLDRSTEAFFGQGTRLTVV.

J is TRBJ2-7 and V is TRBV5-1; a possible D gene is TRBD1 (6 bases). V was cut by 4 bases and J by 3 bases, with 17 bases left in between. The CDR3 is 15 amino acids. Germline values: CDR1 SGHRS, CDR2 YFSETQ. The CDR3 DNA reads TGCGCCAGCAGCCCGGACAGTACCTACCTCTACGAGCAGTACTTC. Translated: CASSPDSTYLYEQYF.

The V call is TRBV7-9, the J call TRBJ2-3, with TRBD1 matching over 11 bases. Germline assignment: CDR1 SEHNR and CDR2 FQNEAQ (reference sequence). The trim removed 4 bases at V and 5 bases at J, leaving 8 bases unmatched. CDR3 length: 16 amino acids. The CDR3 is CASSSSEGQGEDTQYF. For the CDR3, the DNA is TGTGCCAGCAGCTCCTCCGAGGGACAGGGGGAAGATACGCAGTATTTT.

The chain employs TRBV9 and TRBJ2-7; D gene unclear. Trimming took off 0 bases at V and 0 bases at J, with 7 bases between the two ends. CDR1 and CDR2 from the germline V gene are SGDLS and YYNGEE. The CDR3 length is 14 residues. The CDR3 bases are TGTGCCAGCAGCGTAGGGCAAAGCTCCTACGAGCAGTACTTC. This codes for CASSVGQSSYEQYF.

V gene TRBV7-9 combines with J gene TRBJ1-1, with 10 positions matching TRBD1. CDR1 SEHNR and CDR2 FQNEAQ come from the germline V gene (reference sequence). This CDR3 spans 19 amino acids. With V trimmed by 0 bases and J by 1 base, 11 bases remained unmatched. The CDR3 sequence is CASSLAETGGFFGNTEAFF. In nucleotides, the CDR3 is TGTGCCAGCAGCTTAGCGGAGACAGGGGGCTTTTTTGGGAACACTGAAGCTTTCTTT.

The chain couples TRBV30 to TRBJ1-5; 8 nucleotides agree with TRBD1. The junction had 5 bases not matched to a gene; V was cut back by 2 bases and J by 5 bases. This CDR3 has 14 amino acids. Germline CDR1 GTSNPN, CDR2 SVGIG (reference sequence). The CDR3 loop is CAWSLDRVYQPQHF. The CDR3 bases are TGTGCCTGGAGTCTGGACAGGGTGTATCAGCCCCAGCATTTT.

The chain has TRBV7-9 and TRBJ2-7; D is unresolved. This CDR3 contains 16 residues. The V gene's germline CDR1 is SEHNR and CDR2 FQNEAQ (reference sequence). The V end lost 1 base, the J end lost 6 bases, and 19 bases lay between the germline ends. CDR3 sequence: CASSLGSVENSSEQYF. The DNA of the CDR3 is TGTGCCAGCAGCTTAGGGTCGGTGGAAAATAGCTCCGAGCAGTACTTC.

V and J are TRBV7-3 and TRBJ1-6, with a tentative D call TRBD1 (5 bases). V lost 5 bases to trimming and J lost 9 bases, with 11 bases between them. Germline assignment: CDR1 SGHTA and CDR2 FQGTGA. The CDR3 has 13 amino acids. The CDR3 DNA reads TGTGCCAGCAGCCCAGGGATTAGTTCACCCCTCCACTTT. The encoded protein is CASSPGISSPLHF.

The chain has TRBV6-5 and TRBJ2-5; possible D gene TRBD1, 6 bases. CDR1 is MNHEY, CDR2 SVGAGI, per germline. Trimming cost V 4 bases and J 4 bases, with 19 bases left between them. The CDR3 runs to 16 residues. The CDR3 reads CASSSSSGVVGETQYF. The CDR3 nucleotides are TGTGCCAGCAGTTCCTCCTCAGGGGTAGTCGGAGAGACCCAGTACTTC.

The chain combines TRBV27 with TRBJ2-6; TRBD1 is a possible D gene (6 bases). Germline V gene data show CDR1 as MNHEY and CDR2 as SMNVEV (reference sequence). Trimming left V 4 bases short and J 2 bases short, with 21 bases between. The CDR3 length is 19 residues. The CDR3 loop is CASSSREQGLSPGANVLTF. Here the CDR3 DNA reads TGTGCCAGCAGTTCGCGTGAACAGGGCTTGTCGCCTGGGGCCAACGTCCTGACTTTC.

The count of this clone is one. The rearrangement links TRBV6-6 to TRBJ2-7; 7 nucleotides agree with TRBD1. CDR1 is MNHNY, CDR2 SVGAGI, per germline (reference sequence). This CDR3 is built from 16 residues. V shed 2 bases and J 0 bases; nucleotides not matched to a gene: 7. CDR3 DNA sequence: TGTGCCAGCAGTTACGACAGGGACCGTTTCTCCTACGAGCAGTACTTC. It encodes CASSYDRDRFSYEQYF.

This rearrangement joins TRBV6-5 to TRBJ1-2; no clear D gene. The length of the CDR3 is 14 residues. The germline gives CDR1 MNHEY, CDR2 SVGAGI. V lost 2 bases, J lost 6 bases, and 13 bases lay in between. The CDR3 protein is CASSYVGSNHGYTF. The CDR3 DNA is TGTGCCAGCAGTTACGTGGGCTCTAATCATGGCTACACCTTC.

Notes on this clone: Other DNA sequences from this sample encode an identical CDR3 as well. The CDR3 DNA reads as TGTGCCAGCTCACCGCCGGGGGGTGGAGAGACCCAGTACTTC. Translating gives CASSPPGGGETQYF. The rearrangement links TRBV18 to TRBJ2-5; 7 bases are shared with TRBD2. In germline, CDR1 is KGHSH, CDR2 LQKENI. This CDR3 contains 14 residues. V shed 3 bases and J 4 bases; nucleotides not matched to a gene: 5.

Written as DNA, the CDR3 is TGTGCCAGCAGTTCCGCCGGGACAGGGGTCGAGCAGTACTTC. Protein: CASSSAGTGVEQYF. The chain has TRBV27 and TRBJ2-7, with 10 bases matching TRBD1. This CDR3 has 14 amino acids. Trimming at V came to 4 bases and at J to 6 bases, leaving 6 bases not matched to a gene. Germline-derived CDR1 and CDR2 are MNHEY and SMNVEV (reference sequence).

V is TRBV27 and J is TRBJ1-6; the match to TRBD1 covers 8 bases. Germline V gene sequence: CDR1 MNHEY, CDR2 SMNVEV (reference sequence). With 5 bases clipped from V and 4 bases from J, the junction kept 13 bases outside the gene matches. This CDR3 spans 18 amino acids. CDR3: CASSDHSSDRAYNSPLHF. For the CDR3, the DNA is TGTGCCAGCAGTGACCACTCCTCGGACAGGGCGTATAATTCACCCCTCCACTTT.

For the CDR3, the DNA is TGCGCCAGCAGCCATGTTACCTACCGAGGGGGCGAGAACAATGAGCAGTTCTTC. Its protein is CASSHVTYRGGENNEQFF. The gene calls are TRBV4-1 and TRBJ2-1, with TRBD1 identical over 7 bases. Germline lookup yields CDR1 MGHRA and CDR2 YSYEKL. V shed 3 bases, J shed 5 bases, and the junction held 16 bases outside the gene matches. This CDR3 has 18 amino acids.